Shown below are 30 T cell receptor beta chains from a single sample sequenced in a study of T-cell reconstitution after alpha-beta-depleted transplantation in children. Preparation of the TCRbeta library involved a method that used unique molecular identifiers. Each CDR3 protein is one row after TCRdb ran MiXCR on the PCR reads. Here the sample spans about 610,000 distinct CDR3 sequences, more than 9% being singletons. The input for sequencing was PBMCs from the stem cell graft donor, taken from the stem cell graft. All receptors come from a human donor who donated a stem cell graft to a child with acute myeloid leukemia.

This clonotype was detected many times. The V call is TRBV20-1, the J call TRBJ2-7; 10 bases map to TRBD2. Germline V gene sequence: CDR1 DFQATT, CDR2 SNEGSKA (reference sequence). V lost 0 bases and J lost 3; bases outside the gene matches: 2. The CDR3 contains 14 residues. For the CDR3, the DNA is TGCAGTGCTAGAGATGCTAGCGGGAGCTACGAGCAGTACTTC. Its translation is CSARDASGSYEQYF.

This sequence joins TRBV11-2 and TRBJ1-6; a possible D gene is TRBD1 (6 bases). This CDR3 has 16 residues. Germline CDR1 and CDR2: SGHAT and FQNNGV. V lost 5 bases to trimming and J lost 8 bases, with 19 bases between them. The CDR3 sequence: CASSRGQTPVYSPLHF. In DNA form, the CDR3 reads TGTGCCAGCAGCCGAGGACAGACTCCAGTTTATTCACCCCTCCACTTT.

This clonotype appeared many times. The J gene is TRBJ2-7, the V gene TRBV7-8, with 9 bases identical to TRBD1. Trimming removed 6 bases from V and 3 bases from J; junction bases left unmatched: 9. Germline V gene lookup returns CDR1 SGHVS and CDR2 FQNEAQ. This CDR3 is 15 amino acids long. The CDR3 region is CASSSADRGNYEQYF. DNA for the CDR3: TGTGCCAGCAGTTCGGCGGACAGGGGAAACTACGAGCAGTACTTC.

The sample holds many counts of this clonotype. CDR3 coding DNA: TGTGCCAGCAGTTCGGGCACCGGGGAGCTGTTTTTT. Translating it yields CASSSGTGELFF. The chain recombines TRBV7-3 with TRBJ2-2; D call uncertain. The CDR3 has 12 residues. Germline CDR1 SGHTA, CDR2 FQGTGA. The V gene lost 6 bases and the J gene lost 4 bases, with 6 bases spanning the gap.

Many counts were recorded for this clonotype. This chain links TRBV12-3 or TRBV12-4 with TRBJ2-3, with 8 nucleotides matching TRBD2. The CDR3 covers 16 residues. The V and J ends lost 7 bases and 2 bases, in that order; junction bases with no gene match: 11. The CDR3 nucleotides are TGTGCCAGCACCGTTAGTGCGGGAGGTATCACAGATACGCAGTATTTT. It codes for CASTVSAGGITDTQYF.

This clonotype was seen a few times. J is TRBJ2-1 and V is TRBV10-3, with a weak D call TRBD1 (6 bases). Germline CDR1 is ENHRY and CDR2 is SYGVKD. V lost 6 bases and J lost 8, with 20 bases in between. CDR3 length: 15 amino acids. The CDR3 DNA follows: TGTGCCATCAGCCCGAGGTCACAGGGAAGCGATGAGCAGTTCTTC. This codes for CAISPRSQGSDEQFF.

The rearrangement links TRBV9 to TRBJ2-3; D gene uncertain. Deletions cut 3 bases from V and 0 bases from J, with 11 bases between. The germline CDR1 and CDR2 sequences are SGDLS and YYNGEE. This CDR3 contains 15 residues. CDR3 sequence: CASSGLTSSTDTQYF. For the CDR3, the DNA is TGTGCCAGCAGCGGGCTTACAAGTAGCACAGATACGCAGTATTTT.

The V and J genes are TRBV19 and TRBJ2-4; possible D gene TRBD1, 6 bases. The CDR3 loop spans 14 amino acids. V was pared by 4 bases and J by 7 bases, with 14 bases between. Germline CDR1 LNHDA, CDR2 SQIVND (reference sequence). CDR3 in amino acids: CASSTLQGSNIQYF. The CDR3 DNA sequence: TGTGCCAGTAGTACCTTACAGGGCTCTAACATTCAGTACTTC. The full variable domain, with the rest looked up from reference TRBV19 and TRBJ2-4, is DGGITQSPKYLFRKEGQNVTLSCEQNLNHDAMYWYRQDPGQGLRLIYYSQIVNDFQKGDIAEGYSVSREKKESFPLTVTSAQKNPTAFYLCASSTLQGSNIQYFGAGTRLSVL.

The rearrangement joins TRBV28 to TRBJ2-7, with TRBD2 as a possible D gene (6 bases). V was clipped by 9 bases and J by 6 bases, with 18 bases between them. Germline V gives CDR1 MDHEN, CDR2 SYDVKM. The length of the CDR3 is 13 residues. The CDR3 DNA follows: TGTGCCAGTTCGGCCGGGACTTTCTCCGAGCAGTACTTC. Its protein is CASSAGTFSEQYF.

CDR3 bases: TGTGCCAGCAGCCAAGTCGGGGGGTACACTGAAGCTTTCTTT. This translates into CASSQVGGYTEAFF. The rearrangement joins TRBV28 to TRBJ1-1; perhaps TRBD1 as D (5 bases). CDR1 is MDHEN and CDR2 is SYDVKM in the germline V gene. The CDR3 loop spans 14 amino acids. V lost 6 bases and J lost 3, with 14 bases in between.

This clonotype came up a few times. The chain links TRBV5-1 to TRBJ2-7, with TRBD1 as a possible D gene (5 bases). CDR3 size: 12 residues. The germline gives CDR1 SGHRS, CDR2 YFSETQ. The germline V and J ends were trimmed by 2 bases and 7 bases, with 10 bases remaining between them. The DNA of the CDR3 is TGCGCCAGCAGCTTCGCAGGGAAGGAGCAGTACTTC. Its protein product is CASSFAGKEQYF.

This clonotype came up many times. The V call is TRBV12-5, the J call TRBJ2-1, with 8 bases lining up with TRBD2. V lost 4 bases, J lost 9 bases, and 8 bases stayed unmatched. The CDR3 extends over 14 amino acids. The V gene's germline CDR1 is LGHNT and CDR2 FRNRAP. Here the CDR3 reads CASGYFSGSGEQFF. Here the CDR3 DNA reads TGTGCTAGTGGTTACTTCAGCGGGAGTGGTGAGCAGTTCTTC.

In this sample, this clonotype turned up many times. This chain joins TRBV15 and TRBJ2-3; 12 bases are shared with TRBD2. Germline trimming cut 3 bases from V and 5 bases from J; bases unmatched to any gene: 9. Germline CDR1 is LNHNV and CDR2 is YYDKDF (reference sequence). This CDR3 contains 17 residues. CDR3 sequence (DNA): TGTGCCACCAGCAGGCTTTGGACTAGCGGGATAGTAGATACGCAGTATTTT. Amino acid sequence: CATSRLWTSGIVDTQYF.

This clonotype came up a few times. J is TRBJ2-5 and V is TRBV7-3; D not certain. Trimming pared 6 bases from V and 5 bases from J, leaving 13 bases between. Germline values: CDR1 SGHTA, CDR2 FQGTGA. The CDR3 consists of 13 residues. The CDR3 region is CASSESFRETQYF. The CDR3, as DNA: TGTGCCAGCAGTGAAAGTTTTCGGGAGACCCAGTACTTC.

The J gene is TRBJ1-5, the V gene TRBV10-3; 8 bases line up with TRBD1. Germline V gene data show CDR1 as ENHRY and CDR2 as SYGVKD. The CDR3 has 14 amino acids. V was clipped by 10 bases and J by 3 bases; unmatched bases: 8. As DNA, the CDR3 is TGTGCCAGCGGGACAGGCGGTAACAATCAGCCCCAGCATTTT. Translated: CASGTGGNNQPQHF.

There are many counts of this clonotype. The chain has TRBV7-9 and TRBJ2-1, with 9 nucleotides matching TRBD2. The V and J ends lost 5 bases and 7 bases, in that order; junction bases with no gene match: 3. This CDR3 has 13 amino acids. Germline values: CDR1 SEHNR, CDR2 FQNEAQ (reference sequence). DNA of the CDR3: TGTGCCAGCAGCGCAGCGGGAGGTAATGAGCAGTTCTTC. It is translated as CASSAAGGNEQFF.

This clonotype was counted a few times. The chain joins TRBV20-1 to TRBJ1-5; 7 nucleotides match TRBD1. Germline V gene lookup returns CDR1 DFQATT and CDR2 SNEGSKA (reference sequence). The CDR3 extends over 13 amino acids. The V gene end was trimmed by 1 base and the J gene end by 10 bases; junction bases not matched to a gene: 7. The CDR3 DNA sequence: TGCAGTGCTAGAGGGGACAGAGTTAAACCCCAGCATTTT. Its protein product is CSARGDRVKPQHF.

The CDR3 reads CASSQEGRGRQNEQFF. The CDR3 nucleotides are TGTGCCAGCAGCCAAGAAGGGCGCGGGAGACAAAATGAGCAGTTCTTC. The rearrangement links TRBV4-2 to TRBJ2-1, with 7 bases matching TRBD2. J lost 7 bases, V lost 0 bases, and 9 bases had no gene match. This CDR3 spans 16 amino acids. The germline gives CDR1 LGHNA, CDR2 YNFKEQ.

There are many counts of this clonotype. V gene TRBV3-1 combines with J gene TRBJ1-2; TRBD1 is a possible D gene (6 bases). Between the trimmed V and J ends, which lost 2 bases and 6 bases, there was a span of 10 bases. The CDR3 loop spans 13 amino acids. Germline CDR1 is LGHDT and CDR2 is YNNKEL (reference sequence). DNA of the CDR3: TGTGCCAGCAGCCAAAACAGGGAGCATGGCTACACCTTC. It codes for CASSQNREHGYTF.

This clonotype was seen at least ten times. The CDR3 sequence is CASSPRQEFQETQYF. The CDR3 DNA reads TGTGCCAGCAGTCCCCGACAGGAGTTTCAAGAGACCCAGTACTTC. The rearrangement uses TRBV27 and TRBJ2-5; a weak D match, TRBD1 (6 bases). Germline V lookup: CDR1 MNHEY, CDR2 SMNVEV (reference sequence). V dropped 5 bases and J dropped 2 bases, with 15 bases sitting between them. The CDR3 has 15 amino acids.

Many counts were recorded for this clonotype. The chain carries TRBV20-1 and TRBJ2-7, with D possibly TRBD2 on 5 matching bases. Germline CDR1 DFQATT, CDR2 SNEGSKA (reference sequence). V lost 4 bases, J lost 4 bases, and 17 bases lay in between. This CDR3 comprises 14 residues. CDR3 sequence (DNA): TGCAGTGCTAAGATCGGGGTAGGGTCTTACGAGCAGTACTTC. Its protein is CSAKIGVGSYEQYF.

This clonotype was counted many times. The J gene is TRBJ2-7, the V gene TRBV20-1; D is ambiguous. V lost 3 bases, J lost 3 bases, and 12 bases lay in between. CDR3 length equals 13 residues. Germline V gene data show CDR1 as DFQATT and CDR2 as SNEGSKA (reference sequence). CDR3 nucleotide sequence: TGCAGTGCTAGTCCTGCAGATTACTACGAGCAGTACTTC. It translates to CSASPADYYEQYF.

The chain is built from TRBV24-1 and TRBJ2-1; D unclear. The CDR3 contains 13 residues. Germline assignment: CDR1 KGHDR and CDR2 SFDVKD. V lost 0 bases and J 9 bases, leaving 8 bases between the germline ends. CDR3 region: CATSDLGFGEQFF. In DNA, the CDR3 is TGTGCCACCAGTGATTTGGGGTTTGGTGAGCAGTTCTTC.

This clonotype was found many times. The chain carries TRBV21-1 and TRBJ2-5; TRBD1 is the table's D call and was not checked against the DNA. TRBV21-1 counts as a pseudogene. The CDR3 has 13 residues. For the CDR3, the DNA is TGTGCCTGTCGGGACAGCCGCTTCGGGACCCAGTACTTC. Its protein product is CACRDSRFGTQYF.

The DNA for the CDR3 is TGTGCCTGGAGTGTTGTCGGACGAAGTGAGCAGTTCTTC. It translates to CAWSVVGRSEQFF. The V call is TRBV30, the J call TRBJ2-1; D is unresolved. CDR1 is GTSNPN, CDR2 SVGIG, per germline (reference sequence). The CDR3 contains 13 residues. The V end was cut by 0 bases, the J end by 9 bases, with 12 bases between.

This sequence joins TRBV5-1 and TRBJ2-6; possible D gene TRBD1, 7 bases. The V end lost 4 bases, the J end lost 4 bases, and 18 bases lay between the germline ends. There are 17 residues in the CDR3. The germline gives CDR1 SGHRS, CDR2 YFSETQ. The DNA of the CDR3 is TGCGCCAGCAGCCCTTGGACAGGCGGGGCCGGGGCCAACGTCCTGACTTTC. This translates into CASSPWTGGAGANVLTF. Variable domain in full (rest from reference TRBV5-1 and TRBJ2-6): KAGVTQTPRYLIKTRGQQVTLSCSPISGHRSVSWYQQTPGQGLQFLFEYFSETQRNKGNFPGRFSGRQFSNSRSEMNVSTLELGDSALYLCASSPWTGGAGANVLTFGAGSRLTVL.

In this sample, this clonotype turned up a few times. This sequence joins TRBV12-3 or TRBV12-4 and TRBJ2-3; the D is unclear. CDR3 size: 13 residues. V dropped 6 bases and J dropped 4 bases, with 11 bases sitting between them. The CDR3 region is CASRPGPSDTQYF. The CDR3 DNA sequence: TGTGCCAGCAGGCCCGGACCCTCAGATACGCAGTATTTT.

The CDR3 spells CASSLDGPLKSGANVLTF. The CDR3 DNA is TGTGCCAGCAGCTTGGATGGGCCCCTGAAGTCTGGGGCCAACGTCCTGACTTTC. The V gene is TRBV5-5, the J gene TRBJ2-6, with no clear D. The length of the CDR3 is 18 residues. Trimming cost V 0 bases and J 1 base, with 14 bases left between them. Germline CDR1 reads SGHKS; CDR2 reads YYEKEE (reference sequence).

This clonotype has ten or more counts. The J gene is TRBJ1-1, the V gene TRBV20-1; D uncertain. Germline V gives CDR1 DFQATT, CDR2 SNEGSKA (reference sequence). Trimming removed 8 bases from V and 3 bases from J, with 10 bases in between. This CDR3 region has 11 residues. The CDR3 DNA reads as TGCAGTATAGCGGCCTACACTGAAGCTTTCTTT. Amino acids: CSIAAYTEAFF.

This clonotype was observed at least ten times. This chain links TRBV24-1 with TRBJ2-3; 7 bases are a match to TRBD2. This CDR3 region has 14 residues. The junction had 6 bases not matched to a gene; V was cut back by 7 bases and J by 3 bases. The germline gives CDR1 KGHDR, CDR2 SFDVKD. CDR3 sequence: CATREAGKTDTQYF. The CDR3 DNA reads TGTGCCACCAGGGAAGCGGGGAAAACAGATACGCAGTATTTT.